This TCR beta chain derives from a study of technical replicates of blood from several donors. This table comes from immunoSEQ multiplex PCR, and its TCRdb copy is limited to in-frame clones, with some not included. The sample carries 55,000 to 75,000 clones, roughly 89% recorded once. The CDR3 runs to 15 residues. Germline V gene lookup returns CDR1 MNHEY and CDR2 SVGAGI. V lost 5 bases to trimming and J lost 2 bases, with 16 bases between them. This sequence was found in a human donor in good health. Some clones in this sample may be carry-over from other donors' samples. The sample taken for sequencing was PBMCs. The chain uses TRBV6-5 and TRBJ2-7, with D maybe TRBD2 (6 bases). CDR3 protein: CASSLRIADTYEQYF. The CDR3 DNA reads as TGTGCCAGCAGTCTGAGGATAGCGGACACCTACGAGCAGTACTTC.